The rows below give T cell receptor beta chains drawn from one sample of a study of T cell responses to AZD1222 COVID-19 vaccine. Sequencing was performed with immunoSEQ multiplex PCR; in TCRdb, only in-frame clones are kept and a portion is missing. The sample consists of approximately 100,000 clones, 90% of them appearing once. Sequencing used peripheral blood, obtained on day 0 of AZD1222 vaccination. The origin of the receptors is an adult in good health. CDR3s leave out the opening cysteine and the closing phenylalanine or tryptophan. The order of the fields is V gene, J gene, D gene, CDR3 protein. A D gene is named only where the DNA matches it firmly.

>TRBV2|TRBJ1-1|-
ASILDSNTEAF
>TRBV16|TRBJ1-1|-
ASSQFEGTEAF
>TRBV30|TRBJ1-4|-
ACEAPKEKLF
>TRBV4-1|TRBJ2-7|-
ASSGRGPYEQY
>TRBV19|TRBJ2-7|-
ASDDGSYEQY
>TRBV12-3/TRBV12-4|TRBJ2-5|-
ASSFSETQY
>TRBV2|TRBJ2-7|-
ASKLPSYEQY
>TRBV6-1|TRBJ2-1|TRBD2
ASSEASGGAYNEQF
>TRBV5-4|TRBJ1-6|-
ASSGDSYAVSPLH
>TRBV2|TRBJ2-2|-
ASIGGSAPNTGELF
>TRBV12-5|TRBJ1-2|-
ASGFWGFGYT
>TRBV12-3/TRBV12-4|TRBJ1-5|-
ASSLVEDQPQH